This passage covers 8 T cell receptor beta chains from one sample sequenced in a study of T cells in Graves' hyperthyroidism and ophthalmopathy. RNA transcripts yielded amplified TCR beta CDR3 regions. First-round RT-PCR targeting the TCR CDR3 was performed with the HTBI primer set. TCRdb recomputed calls from the multiplex PCR reads with MiXCR, one row per CDR3 protein. Among about 420,000 distinct CDR3 sequences listed, 15% to 18% were seen once. Sequencing input: blood. These TCRs come from a woman aged 18-30 years with Graves' hyperthyroidism.

This clonotype has a count of ten or more. This sequence joins TRBV5-1 and TRBJ1-3; 10 nucleotides align to TRBD1. Losses at the gene ends were 4 bases for V and 2 bases for J; bases not matched to a gene: 3. This CDR3 spans 15 amino acids. Germline CDR1 reads SGHRS; CDR2 reads YFSETQ. CDR3 nucleotides: TGCGCCAGCAGCGCCGGACAGGGGGCTGGAAACACCATATATTTT. The encoded protein is CASSAGQGAGNTIYF.

CDR3 sequence: CSARGGGTGLYNEQFF. The DNA for the CDR3 is TGCAGTGCTAGAGGGGGCGGGACAGGGCTTTACAATGAGCAGTTCTTC. The chain carries TRBV20-1 and TRBJ2-1; 9 nucleotides agree with TRBD1. Germline V lookup: CDR1 DFQATT, CDR2 SNEGSKA (reference sequence). The V gene end was trimmed by 1 base and the J gene end by 4 bases; junction bases not matched to a gene: 8. This CDR3 has 16 amino acids.

This chain links TRBV19 with TRBJ2-2; no clear D gene. This CDR3 is 17 amino acids long. CDR1 LNHDA and CDR2 SQIVND come from the germline V gene (reference sequence). Between the trimmed V and J ends, which lost 0 bases and 5 bases, there was a span of 16 bases. Here the CDR3 DNA reads TGTGCCAGTAGTATAGATCCGGGTAGAGGAGTGACCGGGGAGCTGTTTTTT. Translated, it gives CASSIDPGRGVTGELFF.

This clonotype was seen a few times. The chain recombines TRBV24-1 with TRBJ2-7; either TRBD1 or TRBD2 may supply D (5 bases each). CDR3 size: 13 residues. Trimming shortened V by 4 bases and J by 0 bases, and 6 bases separated the two germline ends. CDR1 KGHDR and CDR2 SFDVKD come from the germline V gene. The CDR3 bases are TGTGCCACCAGTGAGGGGACCTCCTACGAGCAGTACTTC. Translation gives CATSEGTSYEQYF.

This clonotype was detected ten times or more. The chain joins TRBV2 to TRBJ2-1; a possible D gene is TRBD2 (7 bases). CDR1 and CDR2 from the germline V gene are SNHLY and FYNNEI. Deletions cut 4 bases from V and 2 bases from J, with 9 bases between. The CDR3 extends over 14 amino acids. CDR3: CASSAGGPYNEQFF. DNA for the CDR3: TGTGCCAGCAGTGCCGGGGGGCCCTACAATGAGCAGTTCTTC.

CDR3 DNA: TGTGCCATCGCTCCGGCCCGGCAGGGACCAATGAACAAACTGTTTTTT. It yields the protein CAIAPARQGPMNKLFF. The chain links TRBV10-3 to TRBJ1-4, with D possibly being TRBD1 (5 bases). CDR1 is ENHRY and CDR2 is SYGVKD in the germline V gene. The germline V and J ends were trimmed by 8 bases and 11 bases, with 27 bases remaining between them. The CDR3 is 16 residues long.

There are many counts of this clonotype. The genes are TRBV12-3 or TRBV12-4 and TRBJ2-7; D is unclear. V lost 3 bases to trimming and J lost 6 bases, with 15 bases between them. The CDR3 runs to 14 residues. The chain's CDR3 is CASSFSGADPEQYF. The CDR3 DNA sequence: TGTGCCAGCAGTTTTTCTGGTGCCGACCCCGAGCAGTACTTC.

In its sample, this clonotype was seen many times. The rearrangement uses TRBV6-5 and TRBJ2-1, with 9 nucleotides matching TRBD2. Germline CDR1 MNHEY, CDR2 SVGAGI. CDR3 length: 16 residues. V lost 5 bases to trimming and J lost 8 bases; unmatched junction nucleotides: 13. CDR3 nucleotides: TGTGCCAGCAGTGTACTCCCTGGCGGGAGGGTCGATGAGCAGTTCTTC. Protein sequence: CASSVLPGGRVDEQFF.